This T cell receptor beta chain was documented in a study of vaccination and CD4 T cells after COVID-19. Stated time point: late sampling 161 to 241 days after vaccination in three convalescent patients. Documented treatment: approximately nine-day PBMC culture with coronavirus spike peptide pools or control peptides (ViraFEST assay). In germline, CDR1 is MNHNS, CDR2 SASEGT. Trimming at V came to 6 bases and at J to 4 bases, leaving 7 bases not matched to a gene. The CDR3 is made up of 15 amino acids. The study sequenced cultured CD4+ T cell DNA using the Oncomine TCR Beta short-read assay. TCRdb used MiXCR to reprocess the PCR reads, holding one entry per CDR3 protein. The sample contains about 22,000 distinct CDR3 sequences, about 35% of which appear only once. This clonotype was detected a few times. As yet, its antigen is unknown.

This receptor was obtained from a human donor who had recovered from COVID-19. The V call is TRBV6-1, the J call TRBJ2-1; 9 bases fit TRBD1. The input for sequencing was CD4+ T cells from blood, cultured in vitro, taken about 7 months after SARS-CoV-2 vaccination. The CDR3 DNA follows: TGTGCCAGCAGGATGGACAGGGGACGATACAATGAGCAGTTCTTC. Residues: CASRMDRGRYNEQFF.